This T cell receptor beta chain stems from a study of cytomegalovirus exposure and HLA in healthy donors. Clones were sequenced by immunoSEQ multiplex PCR, and TCRdb holds only the in-frame ones, with some missing. The sample records fewer than 200,000 clones, 96% being singletons. Study observations and caveats: The investigators catalogued 150 to 200 TCR beta chains as cytomegalovirus-associated.

Points on this clone: The antigen is undetermined.

The ends were cut back, 3 bases at V and 4 bases at J, with 9 bases in the middle. The CDR3 is 14 amino acids. Germline-derived CDR1 and CDR2 are SGHTA and FQGNSA. The chain is built from TRBV7-2 and TRBJ2-2, with D possibly TRBD2 on 6 matching bases. The sequencing input was PBMCs. The clonotype originates from a woman in her late teens or twenties in good health and CMV-seronegative. CDR3 in amino acids: CASSFWRGTGELFF. The DNA for the CDR3 is TGTGCCAGCAGCTTCTGGAGGGGCACCGGGGAGCTGTTTTTT.